The 28 T cell receptor beta chains below were found in one sample sequenced in a study of blood T cells in healthy people across ages. Then a second PCR, running about 6 to 12 cycles, was carried out with a sample-barcoded 5' primer and a J-beta primer mix. In TCRdb, the 5' RACE reads were re-called with MiXCR into one record per CDR3 protein. Among 1.5 million to 2 million distinct CDR3 sequences, roughly 27% were seen once, and the ten largest hold 7.7%. The sample was blood. The origin of the receptors is a woman aged 25-40 years in good health.

This clonotype has at least ten counts. The J gene is TRBJ2-1, the V gene TRBV5-5, with 12 bases that match TRBD2. V lost 4 bases and J lost 2; bases outside the gene matches: 4. The CDR3 spans 16 residues. Germline lookup yields CDR1 SGHKS and CDR2 YYEKEE (reference sequence). CDR3 DNA sequence: TGTGCCAGCAGCATTGGGACTAGCGGGCCCTACAATGAGCAGTTCTTC. This translates into CASSIGTSGPYNEQFF.

V is TRBV5-6 and J is TRBJ2-5; weak D call: TRBD2 (5 bases). From germline, CDR1 is SGHDT and CDR2 YYEEEE. This CDR3 region has 15 residues. Trimming shortened V by 3 bases and J by 0 bases, and 12 bases separated the two germline ends. Here the CDR3 reads CASSSFSGDQETQYF. The CDR3 DNA is TGTGCCAGCAGCTCGTTCAGCGGAGACCAAGAGACCCAGTACTTC. The full variable domain, in which reference TRBV5-6 and TRBJ2-5 provide the parts outside the CDR3, is DAGVTQSPTHLIKTRGQQVTLRCSPKSGHDTVSWYQQALGQGPQFIFQYYEEEERQRGNFPDRFSGHQFPNYSSELNVNALLLGDSALYLCASSSFSGDQETQYFGPGTRLLVL.

In its sample, this clonotype was seen a few times. The J gene is TRBJ2-5, the V gene TRBV11-1; TRBD2 agrees at 10 bases. Germline V gene lookup returns CDR1 SGHAT and CDR2 FQDESV (reference sequence). J lost 3 bases, V lost 5 bases, and 12 bases had no gene match. The CDR3 is 17 amino acids. CDR3 DNA sequence: TGTGCCAGCAGCCCGCTTCTAGGACTAGCGGTTAAAGAGACCCAGTACTTC. This translates into CASSPLLGLAVKETQYF.

This clonotype was recorded at least ten times. The chain has TRBV7-3 and TRBJ2-7, with a weak D call TRBD2 (6 bases). Germline CDR1 reads SGHTA; CDR2 reads FQGTGA. The V and J ends lost 5 bases and 5 bases respectively, with 22 bases between them. The CDR3 totals 16 residues. The CDR3, as DNA: TGTGCCAGCAGCCCCTCCGGGACTTCCGTCGTACACGAGCAGTACTTC. Translating it yields CASSPSGTSVVHEQYF.

The genes are TRBV4-1 and TRBJ2-2; D possibly uses TRBD1 or TRBD2 (6 bases each). Trimming cost V 0 bases and J 0 bases, with 14 bases left between them. CDR3 length: 18 amino acids. Germline V gene sequence: CDR1 MGHRA, CDR2 YSYEKL. The CDR3 region has the DNA TGCGCCAGCAGCCAAGATAGGGGGGCTAACGCGAACACCGGGGAGCTGTTTTTT. Its translation: CASSQDRGANANTGELFF.

This CDR3 is CASSPYLGIQYF. The DNA of the CDR3 is TGTGCCAGCAGTCCCTATCTGGGCATTCAGTACTTC. The rearrangement uses TRBV28 and TRBJ2-4; D gene ambiguous. Trimming stripped 5 bases from V and 9 bases from J, with 11 bases between. The CDR3 extends over 12 amino acids. CDR1 is MDHEN and CDR2 is SYDVKM in the germline V gene.

This clonotype showed up just a few times. The rearrangement joins TRBV27 to TRBJ2-1; D could derive from TRBD1 or TRBD2 (5 bases each). Germline lookup yields CDR1 MNHEY and CDR2 SMNVEV (reference sequence). CDR3 length equals 15 residues. V gave up 5 bases and J gave up 4 bases, with 15 bases separating them. CDR3 amino acids: CASSRERGAYNEQFF. Written as DNA, the CDR3 is TGTGCCAGCAGTAGAGAGAGGGGTGCGTACAATGAGCAGTTCTTC.

In the case of this clonotype: A much larger clonotype is one base distant, so this may be a read error. The chain is built from TRBV29-1 and TRBJ2-7; possibly TRBD2 for D (6 bases). There are 14 residues in the CDR3. In germline, CDR1 is SQVTM, CDR2 ANQGSEA. V was pared by 6 bases and J by 1 base, with 16 bases between. CDR3 sequence: CSVDRAGRSYEQYF. Here the CDR3 DNA reads TGCAGCGTCGATAGGGCGGGGCGATCCTACGAGCAGTACTTC.

The chain combines TRBV29-1 with TRBJ1-2, with 9 bases fitting TRBD1. This CDR3 has 14 amino acids. V trimming: 4 bases; J trimming: 4 bases; junction bases outside the gene matches: 7. Germline CDR1 and CDR2: SQVTM and ANQGSEA. The CDR3 DNA is TGCAGCGTTGTTGGGGGACAGGGTGGCTATGGCTACACCTTC. The encoded protein is CSVVGGQGGYGYTF. The complete variable domain, with remaining parts taken from reference TRBV29-1 and TRBJ1-2, reads SAVISQKPSRDICQRGTSLTIQCQVDSQVTMMFWYRQQPGQSLTLIATANQGSEATYESGFVIDKFPISRPNLTFSTLTVSNMSPEDSSIYLCSVVGGQGGYGYTFGSGTRLTVV.

The chain employs TRBV4-2 and TRBJ1-1, with TRBD1 as a possible D gene (5 bases). CDR3 size: 15 residues. V lost 1 base and J 1 base, leaving 10 bases between the germline ends. Germline V lookup: CDR1 LGHNA, CDR2 YNFKEQ. The CDR3 protein is CASSQGGARNTEAFF. The CDR3 coding sequence is TGTGCCAGCAGCCAAGGCGGGGCAAGGAACACTGAAGCTTTCTTT.

The chain is built from TRBV24-1 and TRBJ2-5; maybe TRBD1 (6 bases). Germline V CDR1 and CDR2: KGHDR, SFDVKD. The CDR3 sequence is 14 residues long. Deletions cut 3 bases from V and 5 bases from J, with 12 bases between. The CDR3 nucleotides read TGTGCCACCAGTGATCAGACAGGAGACGAGACCCAGTACTTC. Protein product: CATSDQTGDETQYF.

The chain employs TRBV27 and TRBJ2-1, with D possibly matching TRBD2 (6 bases). The CDR3 extends over 13 amino acids. The V gene lost 8 bases and the J gene lost 0 bases, with 8 bases spanning the gap. Germline CDR1 is MNHEY and CDR2 is SMNVEV (reference sequence). This CDR3 reads CASQGLSYNEQFF. The CDR3 nucleotides are TGTGCCAGCCAGGGACTCTCCTACAATGAGCAGTTCTTC.

This clonotype was seen a handful of times. The chain recombines TRBV11-2 with TRBJ1-2; TRBD1 is a possible D gene (5 bases). V lost 11 bases to trimming and J lost 5 bases, with 15 bases between them. The germline V gene has CDR1 SGHAT and CDR2 FQNNGV. CDR3 size: 12 residues. The CDR3 protein is CAEEQGTYGYTF. The DNA of the CDR3 is TGTGCCGAAGAGCAGGGAACTTATGGCTACACCTTC.

Notes on this clonotype: An end of the junction differs from the germline gene, which may be a read error. This chain links TRBV9 with TRBJ2-7; no clear D gene. CDR3 length: 14 amino acids. Germline loops: CDR1 SGDLS, CDR2 YYNGEE. DNA for the CDR3: TGTACCAGCAGCCCCCGCGGCGTCGCCTACGAGCAGTACTTC. Amino acids: CTSSPRGVAYEQYF.

To note about this clonotype: A clone one base away is much larger, so this may be a read error. The chain combines TRBV29-1 with TRBJ2-1; 9 bases align to TRBD1. V shed 7 bases and J 6 bases; nucleotides not matched to a gene: 10. The CDR3 runs 14 residues. CDR1 is SQVTM, CDR2 ANQGSEA, per germline. This chain's CDR3 is CSAPGTGICNEQFF. CDR3 DNA sequence: TGCAGCGCCCCCGGGACAGGGATTTGCAATGAGCAGTTCTTC.

There are a few counts of this clonotype. This chain links TRBV20-1 with TRBJ2-1; the match to TRBD2 covers 8 bases. This CDR3 spans 11 amino acids. Germline V gene data show CDR1 as DFQATT and CDR2 as SNEGSKA (reference sequence). After removal of 3 bases from V and 10 bases from J, the junction contained 2 bases not matched to a gene. CDR3 in amino acids: CSASWTSEQFF. CDR3 sequence (DNA): TGCAGTGCTAGCTGGACTAGCGAGCAGTTCTTC.

In its sample, this clonotype was seen a few times. This sequence joins TRBV7-2 and TRBJ1-4; perhaps TRBD1 as D (5 bases). The germline gives CDR1 SGHTA, CDR2 FQGNSA. The CDR3 is 14 residues long. V was shortened by 6 bases and J by 4 bases, with 12 bases between the two germline ends. This CDR3 reads CASRRGRDNEKLFF. In DNA, the CDR3 is TGTGCCAGCAGGAGGGGACGGGATAATGAAAAACTGTTTTTT.

The chain joins TRBV29-1 to TRBJ1-1, with D tentatively TRBD1 (6 bases). The CDR3 contains 13 residues. V lost 5 bases and J 1 base, leaving 11 bases between the germline ends. Per the germline V gene, CDR1 is SQVTM and CDR2 is ANQGSEA. CDR3 region: CSVTGHPNTEAFF. In DNA form, the CDR3 reads TGCAGCGTTACGGGACATCCGAACACTGAAGCTTTCTTT.

The genes are TRBV30 and TRBJ1-5, with no clear D. The germline V and J ends were trimmed by 1 base and 0 bases, with 7 bases remaining between them. The germline V gene encodes CDR1 GTSNPN and CDR2 SVGIG (reference sequence). The CDR3 is made up of 14 amino acids. This CDR3 is CAWSDSASNQPQHF. CDR3 nucleotide sequence: TGTGCCTGGAGTGATTCAGCTAGCAATCAGCCCCAGCATTTT.

Of note for this clonotype: Its ends do not fully match the called genes, so a read error is possible. The chain has TRBV30 and TRBJ2-7, with a possible D match to TRBD2 (5 bases). CDR1 and CDR2 (germline): GTSNPN, SVGIG (reference sequence). The CDR3 extends over 13 amino acids. CDR3 in DNA: TGTGTCTGGAGTCCCAGGCCGGACTTCGAGCAGTACTTC. This sequence encodes CVWSPRPDFEQYF.

This chain connects TRBV2 to TRBJ2-5, with 10 bases that match TRBD2. The junction had 8 bases not matched to a gene; V was cut back by 2 bases and J by 2 bases. This CDR3 region has 17 residues. Germline lookup yields CDR1 SNHLY and CDR2 FYNNEI. The CDR3 nucleotides read TGTGCCAGCAGTGAACGCCTAGCGGGGGTGATACAAGAGACCCAGTACTTC. It translates to CASSERLAGVIQETQYF.

The chain has TRBV14 and TRBJ2-5, with TRBD1 matching 7 bases. Germline lookup yields CDR1 SGHDN and CDR2 FVKESK. The junction had 7 bases not matched to a gene; V was cut back by 2 bases and J by 4 bases. The CDR3 runs to 15 residues. This chain's CDR3 is CASSQNRGIGETQYF. CDR3 DNA: TGTGCCAGCAGCCAAAACAGGGGTATAGGAGAGACCCAGTACTTC.

Only a few counts were recorded for this clonotype. The chain employs TRBV18 and TRBJ1-1; no clear D. V was clipped by 3 bases and J by 1 base, with 9 bases between them. Germline values: CDR1 KGHSH, CDR2 LQKENI. This CDR3 spans 14 amino acids. CDR3 DNA sequence: TGTGCCAGCTCACCGCCGACGGAGAACACTGAAGCTTTCTTT. Its protein is CASSPPTENTEAFF.

This clonotype was counted only a few times. The chain joins TRBV6-5 to TRBJ2-7; no definite D call. V dropped 2 bases and J dropped 11 bases, with 13 bases sitting between them. CDR3 length: 12 amino acids. Per germline, CDR1 MNHEY and CDR2 SVGAGI. The CDR3 is CASSYQGADEYF. The CDR3 nucleotides are TGTGCCAGCAGTTACCAAGGCGCGGACGAGTACTTC.

This chain joins TRBV7-3 and TRBJ2-1, with a possible D match to TRBD2 (6 bases). Germline V gene sequence: CDR1 SGHTA, CDR2 FQGTGA. The CDR3 has 14 residues. The ends were cut back, 5 bases at V and 4 bases at J, with 12 bases in the middle. The CDR3 sequence: CASSQGLIYNEQFF. The DNA for the CDR3 is TGTGCCAGCAGCCAGGGACTGATATACAATGAGCAGTTCTTC.

This clonotype came up a few times. The chain is built from TRBV4-3 and TRBJ1-2, with TRBD1 identical over 11 bases. The CDR3 consists of 16 residues. The germline V gene encodes CDR1 LGHNA and CDR2 YSLEER. V shed 3 bases and J 5 bases; nucleotides not matched to a gene: 8. CDR3 region: CASSHSGTGGAYGYTF. The CDR3, as DNA: TGCGCCAGCAGCCACTCCGGGACAGGGGGGGCTTATGGCTACACCTTC.

The chain has TRBV12-3 or TRBV12-4 and TRBJ2-3; maybe TRBD1 (5 bases). Trimming shortened V by 3 bases and J by 6 bases, and 10 bases separated the two germline ends. This CDR3 has 13 amino acids. The CDR3 bases are TGTGCCAGCAGTTTTGACTCAGGGGATACGCAGTATTTT. It specifies CASSFDSGDTQYF.

This chain links TRBV20-1 with TRBJ2-7, with 11 bases fitting TRBD1. Germline V gene sequence: CDR1 DFQATT, CDR2 SNEGSKA (reference sequence). V trimming: 5 bases; J trimming: 3 bases; junction bases outside the gene matches: 9. The CDR3 is made up of 15 amino acids. CDR3 coding DNA: TGCAGTGCTTCAAGATATGGGACAGGGGGCTACGAGCAGTACTTC. Protein product: CSASRYGTGGYEQYF.